This entry features one TCR beta chain sequence. The germline V gene encodes CDR1 MDHEN and CDR2 SYDVKM. Trimming cost V 2 bases and J 3 bases, with 13 bases left between them. CDR3 length equals 15 residues. The PCR made use of 60 Vbeta and 13 Jbeta primers. Profiling relied on immunoSEQ multiplex PCR, and the TCRdb table lists in-frame clones only, not all of them. Among 100,000 to 150,000 clones listed, less than 90% were seen once. These data belong to a study of cytomegalovirus exposure and HLA in healthy donors. The rearrangement uses TRBV28 and TRBJ2-5; tentative D call: TRBD2 (6 bases). Input material: PBMCs. The clonotype comes from a man younger than 35 in good health and CMV-seropositive. The CDR3 coding sequence is TGTGCCAGCAGTTTAGGAGAATGGGAGGAAGAGACCCAGTACTTC. Encoded protein: CASSLGEWEEETQYF.